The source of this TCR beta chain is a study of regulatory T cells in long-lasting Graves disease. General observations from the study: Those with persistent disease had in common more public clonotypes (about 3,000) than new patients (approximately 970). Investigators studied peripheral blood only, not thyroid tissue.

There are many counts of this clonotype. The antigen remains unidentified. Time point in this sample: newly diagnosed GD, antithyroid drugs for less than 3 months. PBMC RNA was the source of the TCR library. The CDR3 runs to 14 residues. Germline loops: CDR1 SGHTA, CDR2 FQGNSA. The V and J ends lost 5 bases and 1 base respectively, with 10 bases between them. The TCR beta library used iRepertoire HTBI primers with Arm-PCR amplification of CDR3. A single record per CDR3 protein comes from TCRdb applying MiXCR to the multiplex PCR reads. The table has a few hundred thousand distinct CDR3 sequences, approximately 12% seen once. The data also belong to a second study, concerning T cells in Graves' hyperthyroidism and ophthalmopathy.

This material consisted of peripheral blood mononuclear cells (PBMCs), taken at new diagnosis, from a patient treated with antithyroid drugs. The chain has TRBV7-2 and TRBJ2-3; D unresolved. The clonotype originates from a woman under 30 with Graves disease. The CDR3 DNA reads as TGTGCCAGCAGCCAGACAACCCGCACAGATACGCAGTATTTT. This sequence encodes CASSQTTRTDTQYF.